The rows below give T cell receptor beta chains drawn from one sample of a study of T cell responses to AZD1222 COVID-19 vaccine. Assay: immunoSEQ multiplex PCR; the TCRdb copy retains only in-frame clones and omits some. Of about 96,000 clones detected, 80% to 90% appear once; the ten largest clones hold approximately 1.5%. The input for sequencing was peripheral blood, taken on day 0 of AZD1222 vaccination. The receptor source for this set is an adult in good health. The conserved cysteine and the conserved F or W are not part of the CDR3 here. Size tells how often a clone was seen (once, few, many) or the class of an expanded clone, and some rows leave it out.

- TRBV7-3 ASSSILSGANVLT
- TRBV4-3 ASSQEAGLNYEQY
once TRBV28 ASSLIVNTEAF
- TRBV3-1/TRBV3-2 ASSQVYLRGELF
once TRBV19 ASRMDRASGNTIY
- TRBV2 ASSEWRLAGGRDEQF
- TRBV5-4 ASSRDSTYQETQY
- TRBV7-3 ASSSQTGGYGYT
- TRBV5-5 ASSLWDRNQPQH
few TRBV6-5 ASSPRRVDGYT
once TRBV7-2 ASSYTGAETQY
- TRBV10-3 AIRTGDSGELF
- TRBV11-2 ASSSLLGHEQY
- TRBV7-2 ASSPQATGPHEQY
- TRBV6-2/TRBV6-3 ASSYEQGVYGYT
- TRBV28 ASRRPGQTNYGYT
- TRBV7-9 ASSSCYT
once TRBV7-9 ASSPRQGVNEKLF
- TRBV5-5 ASSFFGLATYNEQF
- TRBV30 AWRSGLQNNSPLH
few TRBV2 ASREPGLAGAQETQY
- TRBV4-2 ASSLIGQTLMNTEAF
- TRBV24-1 ATSDLRGTGQETQY
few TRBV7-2 ASSTWAGASYNEQF
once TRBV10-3 AISARSRVFQETQY
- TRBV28 ASSPTRQSTNEKLF
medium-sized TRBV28 ASSTNVGSSGGVSYEQY
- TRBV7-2 ASSLGSTSDTQY
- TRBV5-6 ASSLVTSGDYNEQF
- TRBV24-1 ATSEGQILPNEPQH
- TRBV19 ASSHGLGGYEQY
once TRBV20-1 SATVNTEAF
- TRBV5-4 ASSLRESGAEKLF
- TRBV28 ASSFAGASNQPQH
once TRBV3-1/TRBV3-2 ASSQDGWRGETQY
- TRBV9 ASSANSRGQGHYGYT
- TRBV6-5 ASSRSISGANVLT
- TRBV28 ASSRIQGNWAEAF
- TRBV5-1 ASSGTAYREKLF
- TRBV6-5 ASSYPRGGTEAF
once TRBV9 ASSVGDSGTDTQY
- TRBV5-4 ASSLGAGLYEQY
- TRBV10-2 ASSEDWGARTEAF
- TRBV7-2 ATRQGMAGELF
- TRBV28 ASSLRGANVLT
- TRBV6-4 ASAQDVYNEQF
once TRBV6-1 ASSEEARGSDEQY
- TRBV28 ASKQGSGNTIY
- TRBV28 ASSPPRGRNTEAF
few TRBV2 ASSDTSGYGYT
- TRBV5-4 ASSSVDGNEAF
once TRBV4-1 ASSPFERVRNEKLF